Presented here are 15 T cell receptor beta chains from one specimen sequenced in a study of T cells in localized non-small cell lung cancer (dated by TCRdb to about 2020). The library was made by the immunoSEQ multiplex PCR assay. This immuneACCESS table, as held by TCRdb, lists in-frame sequences with V and J called but not all clones. Of the missing ones, under half trace to an unresolved V gene in checked studies; the others have no known cause. In this sample the table shows 100,000 to 150,000 clones, roughly 90% of which occur a single time. Around 1.8% of the sample is taken by the ten largest. Here the sequenced sample was peripheral blood, taken before any cancer treatment. The receptors originated from a female donor over 55 with stage I lung adenocarcinoma.

The rearrangement uses TRBV6-4 and TRBJ2-1; the D gene is possibly TRBD2 (5 bases). V was pared by 3 bases and J by 7 bases, with 13 bases between. Germline CDR1 MRHNA, CDR2 SNTAGT. The CDR3 spans 14 residues. This CDR3 reads CASSEHEGINEQFF. The CDR3, as DNA: TGTGCCAGCAGTGAACATGAGGGAATAAATGAGCAGTTCTTC.

The chain uses TRBV27 and TRBJ2-7; 7 bases agree with TRBD1. Unmatched junction bases numbered 8, after V lost 3 bases and J lost 6 bases. The CDR3 spans 14 residues. Germline CDR1 reads MNHEY; CDR2 reads SMNVEV (reference sequence). CDR3 nucleotide sequence: TGTGCCAGCAGTTTGGGGACAGATCGAAGCGAGCAGTACTTC. Protein sequence: CASSLGTDRSEQYF.

The V gene is TRBV27, the J gene TRBJ2-3; 12 bases fit TRBD2. Per germline, CDR1 MNHEY and CDR2 SMNVEV (reference sequence). V lost 7 bases and J lost 2; bases outside the gene matches: 7. The CDR3 sequence is 16 residues long. The CDR3 is CASTHLAGGLTDTQYF. The CDR3 DNA is TGTGCCAGCACCCATCTAGCGGGAGGGCTCACAGATACGCAGTATTTT.

The V gene is TRBV7-9, the J gene TRBJ2-3; tentative D call: TRBD2 (6 bases). Trimming took 7 bases from V and 6 from J, leaving 20 bases between them. The CDR3 is 15 amino acids. Germline-derived CDR1 and CDR2 are SEHNR and FQNEAQ (reference sequence). CDR3 bases: TGTGCCAGCAATAGCCAAGACTGGGGGAGGGATACGCAGTATTTT. It translates to CASNSQDWGRDTQYF.

The chain is built from TRBV30 and TRBJ1-5, with no clear D. The CDR3 is made up of 13 amino acids. Germline V gene data show CDR1 as GTSNPN and CDR2 as SVGIG (reference sequence). V was trimmed by 7 bases and J by 2 bases, leaving 12 bases between them. CDR3 DNA sequence: TGTGCCTCCCAAGGTTGGGGCAATCAGCCCCAGCATTTT. It is translated as CASQGWGNQPQHF.

The chain recombines TRBV4-1 with TRBJ2-7; 12 bases fit TRBD2. This CDR3 has 16 residues. The V segment lost 5 bases and the J segment 4 bases; nucleotides outside the gene matches: 9. Germline V gene lookup returns CDR1 MGHRA and CDR2 YSYEKL. The CDR3 loop reads CASSLQLTSGSYEQYF. As DNA, the CDR3 is TGCGCCAGCAGCTTACAATTGACTAGCGGGAGTTACGAGCAGTACTTC.

The chain joins TRBV30 to TRBJ2-3; D is uncertain. This CDR3 has 13 residues. The ends were cut back, 1 base at V and 3 bases at J, with 8 bases in the middle. Germline V gene lookup returns CDR1 GTSNPN and CDR2 SVGIG (reference sequence). DNA for the CDR3: TGTGCCTGGAGTGGGGGTAGGACAGATACGCAGTATTTT. Amino acid sequence: CAWSGGRTDTQYF.

V gene TRBV10-3 combines with J gene TRBJ2-5, with D tentatively TRBD2 (5 bases). Trimming stripped 7 bases from V and 7 bases from J, with 16 bases between. The length of the CDR3 is 13 residues. Germline loops: CDR1 ENHRY, CDR2 SYGVKD. The CDR3 loop is CAIKSDSSGTQYF. CDR3 nucleotides: TGTGCCATCAAATCGGACTCCAGTGGGACCCAGTACTTC.

The J gene is TRBJ1-3, the V gene TRBV6-7; tentative D call: TRBD1 (5 bases). TRBV6-7 is an open reading frame, and its role is uncertain. The ends were cut back, 11 bases at V and 9 bases at J, with 11 bases in the middle. CDR3 length equals 10 residues. In nucleotides, the CDR3 is TGTGCCCCCCGTGGGGGCACCATATATTTT. It encodes CAPRGGTIYF.

The chain carries TRBV2 and TRBJ2-2; 10 positions agree with TRBD2. Germline CDR1 SNHLY, CDR2 FYNNEI. CDR3 length equals 16 residues. Trimming at V came to 5 bases and at J to 8 bases, leaving 11 bases not matched to a gene. CDR3 sequence (DNA): TGTGCCAGCAGTTTCGAAGCGGGAGGGTTGCCGGGGGAGCTGTTTTTT. As protein: CASSFEAGGLPGELFF.

The CDR3 sequence: CASSKLAGAYEQYF. CDR3 DNA sequence: TGTGCCAGCAGTAAACTAGCGGGAGCCTACGAGCAGTACTTC. This chain connects TRBV6-1 to TRBJ2-7; 11 nucleotides line up with TRBD2. Germline V CDR1 and CDR2: MNHNS, SASEGT. The CDR3 runs 14 residues. Trimming cost V 5 bases and J 2 bases; bases outside gene matches: 2.

This chain uses TRBV9 with TRBJ1-2; maybe TRBD1 (6 bases). Looked up from germline, CDR1 is SGDLS and CDR2 is YYNGEE. The CDR3 has 15 residues. V was pared by 4 bases and J by 6 bases, with 19 bases between. CDR3 in amino acids: CASSLRTAPTDGYTF. The CDR3 DNA is TGTGCCAGCAGCCTTCGGACAGCCCCTACAGATGGCTACACCTTC.

The J gene is TRBJ1-1, the V gene TRBV6-5; D is perhaps TRBD1 (5 bases). With 7 bases removed from V and 2 bases from J, the gap between germline ends came to 14 bases. CDR1 is MNHEY and CDR2 is SVGAGI in the germline V gene. The CDR3 runs 14 residues. CDR3 DNA: TGTGCCAGCACACGCGGGGACGCCAACACTGAAGCTTTCTTT. This codes for CASTRGDANTEAFF.

In its sample, this clone was seen a few times. The chain carries TRBV5-1 and TRBJ1-5; D is uncertain. V was cut by 0 bases and J by 6 bases, with 16 bases left in between. This CDR3 has 16 amino acids. Germline-derived CDR1 and CDR2 are SGHRS and YFSETQ. CDR3 protein: CASSLAPGSPSQPQHF. CDR3 nucleotides: TGCGCCAGCAGCTTGGCCCCGGGTAGTCCCTCTCAGCCCCAGCATTTT.

In its sample, this clone was seen a few times. The chain carries TRBV20-1 and TRBJ1-2; D call uncertain. Germline values: CDR1 DFQATT, CDR2 SNEGSKA (reference sequence). This CDR3 region has 11 residues. V was trimmed by 8 bases and J by 2 bases, leaving 9 bases between them. The CDR3 is CSCKENYGYTF. In nucleotides, the CDR3 is TGCAGTTGCAAGGAGAACTATGGCTACACCTTC.